These 11 T cell receptor beta chains share one sample of origin, sequenced in a study of T-cell memory formation after mild COVID-19. TCRdb recomputed calls from the 5' RACE reads with MiXCR, one row per CDR3 protein. The data show a few hundred thousand distinct CDR3 sequences, with roughly 19% seen just once and about 21% held by the top ten. Sequenced: PBMCs or a T cell subset sorted from them (not recorded which). The receptor source for this set is a man younger than 35 who had mild COVID-19 (a few samples of this study predate the infection). Cell type and time point are not known.

The chain links TRBV29-1 to TRBJ1-3; 8 nucleotides align to TRBD1. Trimming cost V 7 bases and J 6 bases; bases outside gene matches: 8. Germline V CDR1 and CDR2: SQVTM, ANQGSEA. This CDR3 is 13 amino acids long. The CDR3 sequence is CSAGGQGANTIYF. The CDR3 DNA is TGCAGCGCCGGCGGACAGGGCGCAAACACCATATATTTT.

This clonotype has more than one count but fewer than ten. The chain couples TRBV9 to TRBJ2-2, with 7 bases lining up with TRBD2. In germline, CDR1 is SGDLS, CDR2 YYNGEE. The V gene end was trimmed by 4 bases and the J gene end by 5 bases; junction bases not matched to a gene: 11. The CDR3 sequence is 16 residues long. CDR3 region: CASSLRGQGGTGELFF. CDR3 nucleotide sequence: TGTGCCAGCAGCCTACGCGGGCAGGGAGGGACCGGGGAGCTGTTTTTT.

This clonotype was seen a few times. V is TRBV7-2 and J is TRBJ2-7; D not resolved. From germline, CDR1 is SGHTA and CDR2 FQGNSA. This CDR3 region has 16 residues. Trimming pared 0 bases from V and 6 bases from J, leaving 18 bases between. The DNA for the CDR3 is TGTGCCAGCAGCTTAGCGGGCACCGCACCTCGAGGCGAGCAGTACTTC. Translating it yields CASSLAGTAPRGEQYF.

This clonotype was picked up a small number of times. The chain uses TRBV4-3 and TRBJ2-5, with unresolved D. The V end was cut by 0 bases, the J end by 1 base, with 6 bases between. The CDR3 is 14 amino acids. Germline CDR1 and CDR2: LGHNA and YSLEER. The CDR3 is CASSQDYGQETQYF. CDR3 nucleotide sequence: TGCGCCAGCAGCCAAGACTACGGCCAAGAGACCCAGTACTTC.

This clonotype was found a few times. The chain combines TRBV5-1 with TRBJ1-2; 10 bases fit TRBD1. Germline V gene data show CDR1 as SGHRS and CDR2 as YFSETQ. This CDR3 region has 15 residues. After removal of 0 bases from V and 8 bases from J, the junction contained 7 bases not matched to a gene. In DNA, the CDR3 is TGCGCCAGCAGCTTGGCCCTTGGACAGGGGGAGGGCTACACCTTC. Translated, it gives CASSLALGQGEGYTF.

The chain uses TRBV5-5 and TRBJ2-5, with a weak D call TRBD2 (5 bases). The CDR3 consists of 14 residues. Germline V gene data show CDR1 as SGHKS and CDR2 as YYEKEE (reference sequence). With 6 bases removed from V and 5 bases from J, the gap between germline ends came to 17 bases. In DNA form, the CDR3 reads TGTGCCAGCACCCCCCGGCCCGGCGGGGAGACCCAGTACTTC. The encoded protein is CASTPRPGGETQYF.

V and J are TRBV4-2 and TRBJ2-3; TRBD2 agrees at 12 bases. V shed 0 bases, J shed 4 bases, and the junction held 8 bases outside the gene matches. CDR3 length: 18 amino acids. CDR1 is LGHNA and CDR2 is YNFKEQ in the germline V gene. Here the CDR3 reads CASSQDRRLAGGPDTQYF. The DNA of the CDR3 is TGTGCCAGCAGCCAAGATCGGAGGCTAGCGGGGGGGCCAGATACGCAGTATTTT.

This clonotype was seen more than once but under ten times. The rearrangement links TRBV9 to TRBJ2-2; TRBD1 agrees at 7 bases. The CDR3 loop spans 16 amino acids. The V gene's germline CDR1 is SGDLS and CDR2 YYNGEE. V was pared by 2 bases and J by 3 bases, with 7 bases of the junction left unmatched. The CDR3 DNA is TGTGCCAGCAGCGTGCAGGGGGTAAAGTACACCGGGGAGCTGTTTTTT. Amino acids: CASSVQGVKYTGELFF. The entire variable domain, with the rest obtained from reference TRBV9 and TRBJ2-2, is as follows: DSGVTQTPKHLITATGQRVTLRCSPRSGDLSVYWYQQSLDQGLQFLIQYYNGEERAKGNILERFSAQQFPDLHSELNLSSLELGDSALYFCASSVQGVKYTGELFFGEGSRLTVL.

The chain couples TRBV19 to TRBJ1-1; D gene uncertain. CDR1 LNHDA and CDR2 SQIVND come from the germline V gene (reference sequence). CDR3 length: 14 residues. Trimming took off 6 bases at V and 7 bases at J, with 18 bases between the two ends. As DNA, the CDR3 is TGTGCCAGTAGACCCGGCGGGGAAATGAGTGAAGCTTTCTTT. Translation gives CASRPGGEMSEAFF.

This sequence joins TRBV14 and TRBJ2-7; D remains unclear. CDR1 is SGHDN, CDR2 FVKESK, per germline. The CDR3 runs to 15 residues. V lost 4 bases and J lost 6, with 19 bases in between. CDR3 amino acids: CASSRAVAYTREQYV. CDR3 in DNA: TGTGCCAGCAGCCGGGCGGTTGCCTACACCCGCGAGCAGTACGTC.

The J gene is TRBJ2-7, the V gene TRBV15; weak D call: TRBD2 (5 bases). V was shortened by 5 bases and J by 4 bases, with 18 bases between the two germline ends. This CDR3 is 15 amino acids long. CDR1 is LNHNV, CDR2 YYDKDF, per germline (reference sequence). CDR3 nucleotide sequence: TGTGCCACCAGCCCAGCGAAAGGGAGTGTTTACGAGCAGTACGTC. Amino acid sequence: CATSPAKGSVYEQYV.